This T cell receptor (beta chain) was identified in a study of monozygotic twins with inflammatory bowel disease. In preparing each TCR library, approximately 3,500 ng of total RNA was used. Reanalyzing the 5' RACE reads, TCRdb keeps one entry per CDR3 protein, without DNA. This sample's clone table lists some 330,000 distinct CDR3 sequences. CDR1 is MNHEY, CDR2 SVGEGT, per germline. This CDR3 contains 16 residues. The clonotype was recovered from a human donor with ulcerative colitis or Crohn's disease, or a healthy co-twin of an affected twin (not recorded which). Sequencing was performed on blood. The chain links TRBV6-2 or TRBV6-3 to TRBJ2-3; TCRdb picks TRBD1, but there is no DNA to check that call. The CDR3 reads CATRRTRGAGADTQYF.